These T cell receptor beta chains were read from a single sample in a study of control samples from healthy donors and cancer patients. The assay was immunoSEQ multiplex PCR, and TCRdb's table has in-frame clones only and misses some. The data contain roughly 200,000 clones, about 95% of them singletons. Material: blood. The origin of the receptors is a man in his fifties in good health. The CDR3 runs from the conserved cysteine through the conserved F or W. D genes are given only for firm matches. Size values are once, few and many counts, or a class for expanded clones, and some rows have none.

TRBJ1-5 TRBV6-2/TRBV6-3 NA TRBD1 TGTGCCAGCAGTTACCGAGCGGGACAGGGGTCCTTTAGCAATCAGCCCCAGCATTTT CASSYRAGQGSFSNQPQHF
TRBJ1-1 TRBV5-1 NA NA TGCGCCAGCAGCTTGCTATCGAAGGGATCGATGAACACTGAAGCTTTCTTT CASSLLSKGSMNTEAFF
TRBJ2-4 TRBV14 NA NA TGTGCCAGCAGCCAAGACTTAGGTCCTGGGGGTCAGTACTTC CASSQDLGPGGQYF
TRBJ1-3 TRBV27 NA NA TGTGCCAGCAAAGACCTCTCTGGAAACACCATATATTTT CASKDLSGNTIYF
TRBJ1-1 TRBV7-3 NA NA TGTGCCAGCAGCTTACAAGTAAGGTCTGAAGCTTTCTTT CASSLQVRSEAFF
TRBJ2-3 TRBV5-1 NA NA TGCGCCAGCAGCTTTTACGGGGACACATTCACAGATACGCAGTATTTT CASSFYGDTFTDTQYF
TRBJ2-1 TRBV6-5 NA TRBD1 TGTGCCAGCAGACCGACAGGGTTGAATGAGCAGTTCTTC CASRPTGLNEQFF
TRBJ2-3 TRBV2 NA TRBD2 TGTGCCAGCAGTTCGGGGGGGTTTGATACGCAGTATTTT CASSSGGFDTQYF
TRBJ2-3 TRBV20-1 NA NA TGCAGTGCTAGGAGAGAAGATACGCAGTATTTT CSARREDTQYF
TRBJ1-2 TRBV5-4 NA NA TGTGCCAGCAGCTTAGATTCCCCGGGGGGCTACACCTTC CASSLDSPGGYTF
TRBJ1-5 TRBV19 NA NA TGTGCCAGTAGTATTCAGAGTCAGCCCCAGCATTTT CASSIQSQPQHF
TRBJ1-5 TRBV2 NA NA TGTGCCAGCAGTGATTTTCAGGGCAGTCGGGAGTATAGCAATCAGCCCCAGCATTTT CASSDFQGSREYSNQPQHF
TRBJ1-3 TRBV27 NA NA TGTGCCAGCAGTTTATCGGGGGTAAACTCTGGAAACACCATATATTTT CASSLSGVNSGNTIYF
TRBJ2-1 TRBV5-4 NA TRBD2 TGTGCCAGCAGCTTGACTAGCGGGGGGAGCACGAGAGTGCAGTTCTTC CASSLTSGGSTRVQFF
TRBJ1-2 TRBV27 NA NA TGTGCCAGCAGTTCCGGGCCCGCCTATGGCTACACCTTC CASSSGPAYGYTF
TRBJ1-1 TRBV19 NA NA TGTGCCAGTAGTCTCAGAGCAGCTGAAGCTTTCTTT CASSLRAAEAFF
TRBJ1-5 TRBV24-1 NA NA TGTGCCACCAGTGACCCTCGGCAGGTAGGTCAGCCCCAGCATTTT CATSDPRQVGQPQHF
TRBJ2-1 TRBV27 NA NA TGTGCCAGCAGTTTATCGGGCTTTTACAATGAGCAGTTCTTC CASSLSGFYNEQFF
TRBJ2-1 TRBV7-3 NA TRBD1 TGTGCCAGCAGCCACGGACAGGGGACTGAGCAGTTCTTC CASSHGQGTEQFF
TRBJ1-6 TRBV18 NA NA TGTGCCAGCTCACCCCATCCCAATTCACCCCTCCACTTT CASSPHPNSPLHF
TRBJ1-4 TRBV13 NA NA TGTGCCAGCAGCATGGCCGCCCTCGGGGGTGAAAAACTGTTTTTT CASSMAALGGEKLFF
TRBJ1-2 TRBV28 once NA TGTGCCAGCAGCTTAAAGGGTGATGGCTACACCTTC CASSLKGDGYTF
TRBJ2-7 TRBV28 NA NA TGTGCCAGCAGTATAACGGGCCTCGAGCAGTACTTC CASSITGLEQYF
TRBJ2-2 TRBV7-8 once NA TGTGCCAGCACCGCACAGGGGGGGGTCAACACCGGGGAGCTGTTTTTT CASTAQGGVNTGELFF
TRBJ2-7 TRBV7-2 NA TRBD2 TGTGCCAGCAGCTTATTCCGAGGTGGGAGGGAGCCCTACGAGCAGTACTTC CASSLFRGGREPYEQYF
TRBJ1-6 TRBV5-5 NA NA TGTGCCAGCAGCTTGTTAGCAGATTCACCCCTCCACTTT CASSLLADSPLHF
TRBJ2-2 TRBV19 once TRBD2 TGTGCCAGTAGTATCAGAGCGGGGCTTAACACCGGGGAGCTGTTTTTT CASSIRAGLNTGELFF
TRBJ1-5 TRBV2 NA NA TGTGCCAGCAAAACAGAGACGAATCAGCCCCAGCATTTT CASKTETNQPQHF
TRBJ1-4 TRBV11-2 NA NA TGTGCCAGCAGCCGACACGGGGGGCAGGAAAAACTGTTTTTT CASSRHGGQEKLFF
TRBJ1-1 TRBV28 NA NA TGTGCCGGGCGAGAGCGGTCGGCCACTGAAGCTTTCTTT CAGRERSATEAFF
TRBJ1-6 TRBV9 NA NA TGTGCCAGCAGCTCCACCTTGGGGGCCCGTGTTGATTCACCCCTCCACTTT CASSSTLGARVDSPLHF
TRBJ1-1 TRBV21-1 once NA TGTGCCAGCAGCAAAGAGCCGCTCGTGAACACTGAAGCTTTCTTT CASSKEPLVNTEAFF
TRBJ1-1 TRBV6-1 NA NA TGTGCCAGCAGTGAACGGGGGTGGGGGACTGAAGCTTTCTTT CASSERGWGTEAFF
TRBJ1-2 TRBV19 NA NA TGTGCCAGTAACCCACAGGGAGTATTTGATGGTGGCTACACCTTC CASNPQGVFDGGYTF
TRBJ2-1 TRBV2 once NA TGTGCCAGCAGTGTAGGCTACAATGAGCAGTTCTTC CASSVGYNEQFF